Below are 9 T cell receptor beta chains sequenced from a single sample in a study of T cell changes during pregnancy in multiple sclerosis. The repertoire was sequenced with immunoSEQ multiplex PCR; TCRdb's copy has only in-frame clones and lacks some. Of 90,000 or so clones detected, about 93% appear once; the ten largest clones hold around 1.7%. The sequenced sample was peripheral blood, obtained after pregnancy. These receptors all stem from a female donor in good health, enrolled as a control in a pregnancy study.

This chain links TRBV27 with TRBJ2-1, with no clear D. V lost 2 bases to trimming and J lost 8 bases, with 7 bases between them. There are 12 residues in the CDR3. Germline CDR1 reads MNHEY; CDR2 reads SMNVEV (reference sequence). The CDR3 reads CASSLVSYEQFF. DNA for the CDR3: TGTGCCAGCAGTTTAGTAAGCTATGAGCAGTTCTTC.

This chain links TRBV7-2 with TRBJ2-7, with 10 positions matching TRBD1. This CDR3 contains 16 residues. Germline-derived CDR1 and CDR2 are SGHTA and FQGNSA. After removal of 6 bases from V and 3 bases from J, the junction contained 11 bases not matched to a gene. In nucleotides, the CDR3 is TGTGCCAGCAGTCCGGGGCGACAGGGGGCCTTCTACGAGCAGTACTTC. This sequence encodes CASSPGRQGAFYEQYF.

The rearrangement uses TRBV7-9 and TRBJ2-7; 11 bases match TRBD2. Germline V lookup: CDR1 SEHNR, CDR2 FQNEAQ (reference sequence). V lost 3 bases and J lost 3; bases outside the gene matches: 4. This CDR3 is built from 15 residues. This chain's CDR3 is CASSFGTSGNYEQYF. The CDR3, as DNA: TGTGCCAGCAGCTTCGGGACTAGCGGAAACTACGAGCAGTACTTC.

The CDR3 nucleotides read TGTGCCAGTAGTATCCGGGCCCAGGACTTGAACACTGAAGCTTTCTTT. Its translation: CASSIRAQDLNTEAFF. The chain combines TRBV19 with TRBJ1-1, with no clear D. Deletions cut 3 bases from V and 0 bases from J, with 14 bases between. This CDR3 has 16 residues. In germline, CDR1 is LNHDA, CDR2 SQIVND (reference sequence).

This CDR3 is CASRDIAVQETQYF. The CDR3 DNA is TGTGCCAGCAGAGATATAGCCGTACAAGAGACCCAGTACTTC. The chain links TRBV28 to TRBJ2-5; no clear D. The V end was cut by 6 bases, the J end by 2 bases, with 13 bases between. Germline values: CDR1 MDHEN, CDR2 SYDVKM. This CDR3 is built from 14 residues. Full variable domain (outside the CDR3, taken from reference TRBV28 and TRBJ2-5): DVKVTQSSRYLVKRTGEKVFLECVQDMDHENMFWYRQDPGLGLRLIYFSYDVKMKEKGDIPEGYSVSREKKERFSLILESASTNQTSMYLCASRDIAVQETQYFGPGTRLLVL.

The chain carries TRBV11-2 and TRBJ2-7; TRBD2 aligns across 8 bases. The V gene's germline CDR1 is SGHAT and CDR2 FQNNGV. CDR3 length: 15 amino acids. V shed 1 base and J 2 bases; nucleotides not matched to a gene: 4. CDR3 loop: CASSLVGSGTYEQYF. The DNA for the CDR3 is TGTGCCAGCAGCTTAGTCGGTAGCGGGACCTACGAGCAGTACTTC.

The CDR3 loop is CASSLVDRAHNEQFF. CDR3 nucleotide sequence: TGTGCCAGCAGCTTAGTGGACAGGGCACACAATGAGCAGTTCTTC. This sequence joins TRBV7-9 and TRBJ2-1, with 8 bases lining up with TRBD1. With V trimmed by 1 base and J by 5 bases, 4 bases remained unmatched. Germline V gives CDR1 SEHNR, CDR2 FQNEAQ (reference sequence). The CDR3 runs 15 residues.

CDR3 amino acids: CASSVTGVPYNEQFF. The CDR3 nucleotides read TGTGCCAGCAGCGTGACAGGGGTTCCCTACAATGAGCAGTTCTTC. This chain links TRBV9 with TRBJ2-1; the match to TRBD1 covers 8 bases. The CDR3 totals 15 residues. Trimming cost V 2 bases and J 2 bases; bases outside gene matches: 3. CDR1 and CDR2 from the germline V gene are SGDLS and YYNGEE. The whole variable domain, remainder taken from reference TRBV9 and TRBJ2-1, is DSGVTQTPKHLITATGQRVTLRCSPRSGDLSVYWYQQSLDQGLQFLIQYYNGEERAKGNILERFSAQQFPDLHSELNLSSLELGDSALYFCASSVTGVPYNEQFFGPGTRLTVL.

This clone was seen only a few times. DNA for the CDR3: TGTGCCAGCAGCGGCGCTCTAGCGGGGCCCTCCTACGAGCAGTACTTC. As protein: CASSGALAGPSYEQYF. The J gene is TRBJ2-7, the V gene TRBV5-6; the match to TRBD2 covers 9 bases. Germline lookup yields CDR1 SGHDT and CDR2 YYEEEE. This CDR3 spans 16 amino acids. V gave up 4 bases and J gave up 0 bases; unmatched junction bases: 8.